Given below is one T cell receptor (beta chain) in context. Its matching antigen is unknown. TCRdb keeps only in-frame clones here, not all; method: immunoSEQ multiplex PCR. The table lists around 21,000 clones, 60% to 80% of them singletons. This record belongs to a study of tumor-infiltrating lymphocytes in localized non-small cell lung cancer. The study, taken as a whole, reports: Not all patients were TCR sequenced, owing to tissue quantity.

The length of the CDR3 is 14 residues. Germline CDR1 and CDR2: MNHEY and SVGAGI. The V gene lost 0 bases and the J gene lost 8 bases, with 13 bases spanning the gap. The rearrangement uses TRBV6-5 and TRBJ1-2; D not certain. The origin of this receptor is a human donor with non-small cell lung cancer. The sequenced material came from lung tumor tissue. The CDR3 nucleotides read TGTGCCAGCAGTTACTCCGGCAGTTTCGGGGGCTACACCTTC. Translation: CASSYSGSFGGYTF.